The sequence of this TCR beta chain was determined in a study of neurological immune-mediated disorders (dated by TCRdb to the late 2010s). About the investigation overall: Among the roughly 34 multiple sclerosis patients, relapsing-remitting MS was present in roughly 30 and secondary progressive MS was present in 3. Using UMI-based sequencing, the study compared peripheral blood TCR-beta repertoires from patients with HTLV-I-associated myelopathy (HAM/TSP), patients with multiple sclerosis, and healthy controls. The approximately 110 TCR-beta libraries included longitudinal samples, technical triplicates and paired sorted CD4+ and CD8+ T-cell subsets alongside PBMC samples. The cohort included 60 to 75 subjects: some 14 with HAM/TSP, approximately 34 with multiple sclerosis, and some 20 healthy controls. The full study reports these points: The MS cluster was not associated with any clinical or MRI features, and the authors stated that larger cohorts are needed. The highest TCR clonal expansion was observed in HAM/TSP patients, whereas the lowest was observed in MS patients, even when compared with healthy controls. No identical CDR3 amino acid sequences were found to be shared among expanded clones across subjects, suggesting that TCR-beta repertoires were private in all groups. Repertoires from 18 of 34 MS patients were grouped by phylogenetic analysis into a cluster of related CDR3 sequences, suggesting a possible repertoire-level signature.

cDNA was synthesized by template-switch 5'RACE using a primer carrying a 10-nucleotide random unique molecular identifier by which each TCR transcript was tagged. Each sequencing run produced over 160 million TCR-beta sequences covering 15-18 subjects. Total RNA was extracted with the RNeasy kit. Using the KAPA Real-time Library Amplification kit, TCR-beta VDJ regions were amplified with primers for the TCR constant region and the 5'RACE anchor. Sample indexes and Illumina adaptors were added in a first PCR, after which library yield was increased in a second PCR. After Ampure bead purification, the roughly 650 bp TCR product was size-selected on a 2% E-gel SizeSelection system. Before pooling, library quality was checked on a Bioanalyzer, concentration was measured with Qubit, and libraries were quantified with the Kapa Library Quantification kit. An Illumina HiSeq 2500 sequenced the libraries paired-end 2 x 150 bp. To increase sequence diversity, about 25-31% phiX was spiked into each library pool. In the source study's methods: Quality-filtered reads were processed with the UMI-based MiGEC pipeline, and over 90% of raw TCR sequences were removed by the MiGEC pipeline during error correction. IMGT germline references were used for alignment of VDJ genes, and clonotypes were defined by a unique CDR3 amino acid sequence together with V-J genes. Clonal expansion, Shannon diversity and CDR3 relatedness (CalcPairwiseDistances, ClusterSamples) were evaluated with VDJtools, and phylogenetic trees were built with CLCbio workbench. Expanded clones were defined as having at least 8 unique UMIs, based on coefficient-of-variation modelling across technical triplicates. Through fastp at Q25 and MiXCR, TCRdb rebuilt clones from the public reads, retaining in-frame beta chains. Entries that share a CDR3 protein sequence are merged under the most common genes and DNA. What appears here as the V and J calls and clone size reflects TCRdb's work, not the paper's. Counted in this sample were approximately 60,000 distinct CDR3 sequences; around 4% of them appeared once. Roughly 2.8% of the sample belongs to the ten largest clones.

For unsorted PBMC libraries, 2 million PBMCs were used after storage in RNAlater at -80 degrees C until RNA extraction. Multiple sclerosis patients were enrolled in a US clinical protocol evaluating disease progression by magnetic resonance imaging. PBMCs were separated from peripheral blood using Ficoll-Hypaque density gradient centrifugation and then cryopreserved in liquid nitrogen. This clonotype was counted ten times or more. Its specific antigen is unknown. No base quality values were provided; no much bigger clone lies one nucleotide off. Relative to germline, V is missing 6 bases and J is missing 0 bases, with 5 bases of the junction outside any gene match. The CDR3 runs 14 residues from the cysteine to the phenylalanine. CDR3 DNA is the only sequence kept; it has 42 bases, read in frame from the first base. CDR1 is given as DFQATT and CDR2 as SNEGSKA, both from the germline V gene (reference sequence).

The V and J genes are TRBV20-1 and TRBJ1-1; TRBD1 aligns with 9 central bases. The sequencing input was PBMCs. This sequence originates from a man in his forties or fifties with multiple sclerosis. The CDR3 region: CSARDREMNTEAFF. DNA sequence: TGCAGTGCGCGGGACAGGGAAATGAACACTGAAGCTTTCTTT.